This entry is about one TCR beta chain. Its antigen is undetermined. TCRB transcripts that were expressed got sequenced, as all of the isolated RNA had been reverse transcribed. The study sequenced naive, central memory and regulatory T cell samples to an average of around 3.4 million reads. The protocol was immunoSEQ multiplex PCR, while the TCRdb copy is restricted to in-frame clones and leaves out a portion. Altogether more than 150,000 clones are present, around an eighth being singletons, with the ten largest covering about 0.66%. This CDR3 spans 14 amino acids. Trimming took off 0 bases at V and 4 bases at J, with 9 bases between the two ends. Germline V CDR1 and CDR2: LGHNA, YNFKEQ. The sample is drawn from a study of beta chain features in type 1 diabetes. Study-wide background: Across the samples, roughly 98 million sorted cells were examined in total. Regarding the study as a whole: Shortening of TCRB CDR3s, moderate but significant, appeared in all four CD4+ subsets of Type 1 diabetes patients.

Stem cell-like memory, regulatory, central memory and naive CD4+ cells were sorted via CD45RO/CCR7/CD25/CD127/CD95/CD27. Sequencing input: central memory CD4+ T cells from blood. V gene TRBV4-2 combines with J gene TRBJ1-1, with D perhaps matching TRBD1 (6 bases). The receptor's source is a young woman in good health. CDR3 nucleotides: TGTGCCAGCAGCCAAGAAAGGGGGTCCACTGAAGCTTTCTTT. Translation: CASSQERGSTEAFF.